This T cell receptor beta chain was sequenced in a study of tumor T cells in aggressive B-cell lymphoma. Only in-frame clones appear in the TCRdb table, and some are missing; sequencing was by immunoSEQ multiplex PCR. The table has 6,500 to 9,500 clones, 75% to 90% seen once; the top ten hold approximately 2.7%. The sequenced sample was tumor tissue. This TCR derives from an adult with diffuse large B cell lymphoma.

In DNA, the CDR3 is TGTGCCACCAGCAGAAGGCCGGGACTAGCGGATTTGGAGACCCAGTACTTC. It yields the protein CATSRRPGLADLETQYF. V gene TRBV15 combines with J gene TRBJ2-5; 11 bases are shared with TRBD2. The germline gives CDR1 LNHNV, CDR2 YYDKDF (reference sequence). V shed 2 bases, J shed 5 bases, and the junction held 10 bases outside the gene matches. The CDR3 extends over 17 amino acids.